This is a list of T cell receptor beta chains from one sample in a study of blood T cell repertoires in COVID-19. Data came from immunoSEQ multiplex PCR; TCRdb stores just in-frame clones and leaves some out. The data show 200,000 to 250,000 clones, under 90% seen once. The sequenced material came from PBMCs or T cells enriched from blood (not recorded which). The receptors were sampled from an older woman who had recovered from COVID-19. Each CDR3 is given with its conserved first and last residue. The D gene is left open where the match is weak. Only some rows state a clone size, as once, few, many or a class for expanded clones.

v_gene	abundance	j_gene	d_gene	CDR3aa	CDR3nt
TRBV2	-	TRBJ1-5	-	CASSDRRNQPQHF	TGTGCCAGCAGTGACCGCAGGAATCAGCCCCAGCATTTT
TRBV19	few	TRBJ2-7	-	CASSIQTKVYEQYF	TGTGCCAGTTCTATCCAGACAAAAGTATACGAGCAGTACTTC
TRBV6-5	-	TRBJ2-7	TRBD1	CASSKDRMSSYEQYF	TGTGCCAGCAGCAAGGACAGGATGAGCTCCTACGAGCAGTACTTC
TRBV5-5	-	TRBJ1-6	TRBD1	CASGGQDDSPLHF	TGTGCCAGCGGGGGACAGGACGATTCACCCCTCCACTTT
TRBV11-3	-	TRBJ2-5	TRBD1	CASSQGTGRETQYF	TGTGCCAGCAGCCAGGGGACAGGAAGAGAGACCCAGTACTTC
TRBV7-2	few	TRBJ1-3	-	CASSFPGLGNTIYF	TGTGCCAGCAGCTTCCCGGGTCTTGGAAACACCATATATTTT
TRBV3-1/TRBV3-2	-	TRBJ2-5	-	CASSPRELATAGYQETQYF	TGTGCCAGCAGCCCCAGGGAACTAGCCACCGCCGGGTACCAAGAGACCCAGTACTTC
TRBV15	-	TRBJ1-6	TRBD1	CATSRRQGVGSPLHF	TGTGCCACCAGCAGGAGACAGGGGGTTGGTTCACCCCTCCACTTT
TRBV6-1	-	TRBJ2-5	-	CASSEAGGQVQETQYF	TGTGCCAGCAGTGAAGCTGGCGGGCAAGTCCAAGAGACCCAGTACTTC
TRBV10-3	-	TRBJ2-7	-	CAISESQGAYEQYF	TGTGCCATCAGTGAGTCCCAAGGGGCCTACGAGCAGTACTTC
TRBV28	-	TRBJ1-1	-	CASSPGGEVGTEAFF	TGTGCCAGCAGTCCAGGAGGGGAAGTGGGCACTGAAGCTTTCTTT
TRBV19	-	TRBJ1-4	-	CASSPRREANEKLFF	TGTGCCAGTAGTCCTCGAAGGGAGGCTAATGAAAAACTGTTTTTT
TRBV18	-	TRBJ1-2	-	CASSPTGKINYGYTF	TGTGCCAGCTCACCAACCGGGAAGATAAACTATGGCTACACCTTC
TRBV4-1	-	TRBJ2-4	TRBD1	CASSHDRAGAKNIQYF	TGCGCCAGCAGCCATGACAGGGCCGGGGCCAAAAACATTCAGTACTTC
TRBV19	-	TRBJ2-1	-	CASSPFSYNEQFF	TGTGCCAGTAGCCCCTTCTCCTACAATGAGCAGTTCTTC
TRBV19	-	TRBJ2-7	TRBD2	CASSIFHGTSGRHEQYF	TGTGCCAGTAGTATCTTCCACGGGACTAGCGGGAGGCACGAGCAGTACTTC
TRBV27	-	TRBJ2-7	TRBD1	CASKSRAAGQGGRLEQYF	TGTGCCAGTAAATCTCGGGCGGCTGGACAGGGAGGTAGGCTCGAGCAGTACTTC
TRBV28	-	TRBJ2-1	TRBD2	CASSPPGLAGPQQFF	TGTGCCAGCAGCCCACCGGGACTAGCGGGACCCCAGCAGTTCTTC
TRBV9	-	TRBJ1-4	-	CASSVADSEKLFF	TGTGCCAGCAGCGTAGCCGACAGTGAAAAACTGTTTTTT
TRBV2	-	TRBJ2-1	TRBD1	CASGRGQGHEQFF	TGTGCCAGCGGACGAGGACAGGGCCATGAGCAGTTCTTC
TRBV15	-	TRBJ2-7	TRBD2	CATSREGSGTKYEQYF	TGTGCCACCAGCAGAGAAGGTAGCGGGACGAAGTACGAGCAGTACTTC
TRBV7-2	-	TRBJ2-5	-	CASSYLGETQYF	TGTGCCAGCAGCTATCTCGGAGAGACCCAGTACTTC
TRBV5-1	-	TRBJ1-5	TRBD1	CASSPTGNQPQHF	TGCGCCAGCAGCCCGACAGGGAATCAGCCCCAGCATTTT
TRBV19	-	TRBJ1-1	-	CATLSPGDTEAFF	TGTGCCACCCTCTCTCCAGGGGACACTGAAGCTTTCTTT
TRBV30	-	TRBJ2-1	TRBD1	CAWSIGGVQFF	TGTGCCTGGAGTATAGGGGGCGTGCAGTTCTTC
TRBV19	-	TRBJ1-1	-	CASSLTDRNTEAFF	TGTGCCAGTAGTCTGACAGACAGGAACACTGAAGCTTTCTTT
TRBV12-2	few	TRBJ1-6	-	CASRLTGQPLDKPLHF	TGTGCAAGTCGCCTAACTGGACAGCCGTTAGATAAACCCCTCCACTTT
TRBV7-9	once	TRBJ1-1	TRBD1	CASSLVQGAHAFF	TGTGCCAGCAGCTTAGTACAGGGGGCCCATGCTTTCTTT
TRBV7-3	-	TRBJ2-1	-	CASTLSRGNEQFF	TGTGCCAGCACCTTATCCAGGGGAAATGAGCAGTTCTTC
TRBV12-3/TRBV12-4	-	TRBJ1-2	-	CASINLGVYGYTF	TGTGCCAGCATCAATCTAGGGGTTTATGGCTACACCTTC
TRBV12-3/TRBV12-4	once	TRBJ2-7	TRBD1	CASSRGPYEQYF	TGTGCCAGCAGTAGGGGGCCCTACGAGCAGTACTTC
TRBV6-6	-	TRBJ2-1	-	CASSVAGTGDNEQFF	TGTGCCAGCAGTGTCGCCGGGACTGGCGACAATGAGCAGTTCTTC
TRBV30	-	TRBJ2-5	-	CAWSDGLRDQETQYF	TGTGCCTGGAGCGATGGACTTCGGGACCAAGAGACCCAGTACTTC
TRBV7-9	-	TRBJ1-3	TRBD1	CASSNPGQLSGNTIYF	TGTGCCAGCAGCAACCCGGGACAGCTCTCTGGAAACACCATATATTTT
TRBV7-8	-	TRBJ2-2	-	CAYWEGGTNTGELFF	TGTGCCTATTGGGAGGGGGGAACGAACACCGGGGAGCTGTTTTTT
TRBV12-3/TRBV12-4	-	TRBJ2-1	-	CASSFENEQFF	TGTGCCAGCAGTTTTGAGAATGAGCAGTTCTTC
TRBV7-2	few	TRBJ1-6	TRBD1	CASSLGDDRGSPLHF	TGTGCCAGCAGCTTAGGCGACGACAGGGGTTCACCCCTCCACTTT
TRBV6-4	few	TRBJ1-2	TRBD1	CASSPSGTGVYGYTF	TGTGCCAGCAGTCCATCCGGGACAGGTGTCTATGGCTACACCTTC
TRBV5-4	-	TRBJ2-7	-	CASSLISGIGEQYF	TGTGCCAGCAGTTTAATCTCAGGGATCGGCGAGCAGTACTTC
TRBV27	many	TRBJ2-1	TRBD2	CASSTGTSGIYNEQFF	TGTGCCAGCAGTACCGGGACTAGCGGGATCTACAATGAGCAGTTCTTC
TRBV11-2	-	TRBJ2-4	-	CASSLSGLVNIQYF	TGTGCCAGCAGCTTATCCGGGTTGGTTAACATTCAGTACTTC
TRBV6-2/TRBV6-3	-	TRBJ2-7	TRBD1	CASSYLGTDPYTYEQYF	TGTGCCAGCAGTTACCTTGGGACAGATCCATATACCTACGAGCAGTACTTC
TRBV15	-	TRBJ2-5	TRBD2	CATSRPGLAEQETQYF	TGTGCCACCAGCAGACCGGGACTAGCGGAACAAGAGACCCAGTACTTC
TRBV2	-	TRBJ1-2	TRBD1	CASTLKGTANYGYTF	TGTGCCAGCACCCTAAAGGGGACAGCTAACTATGGCTACACCTTC
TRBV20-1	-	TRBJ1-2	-	CSASLQGDYTF	TGCAGTGCTAGTTTGCAGGGTGACTACACCTTC
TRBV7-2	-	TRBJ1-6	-	CASSLVVENNSPLHF	TGTGCCAGCAGCTTAGTGGTAGAGAATAATTCACCCCTCCACTTT
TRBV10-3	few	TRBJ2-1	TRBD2	CAIRGPGLDNEQFF	TGTGCCATCAGGGGGCCGGGACTAGACAATGAGCAGTTCTTC
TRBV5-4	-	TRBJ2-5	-	CASSSRQGLNQETQYF	TGTGCCAGCAGCTCACGACAGGGACTGAACCAAGAGACCCAGTACTTC
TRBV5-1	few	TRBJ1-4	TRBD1	CASRGAGTADEKLFF	TGCGCCAGCAGGGGGGCTGGGACAGCTGATGAAAAACTGTTTTTT
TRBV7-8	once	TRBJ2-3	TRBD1	CASSLGTGMGTDTQYF	TGTGCCAGCAGCTTAGGGACAGGGATGGGCACAGATACGCAGTATTTT
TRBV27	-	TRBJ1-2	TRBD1	CASSARGQGKHTF	TGTGCCAGCAGTGCCCGGGGACAGGGTAAACACACCTTC
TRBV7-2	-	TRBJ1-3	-	CASSLSQPSSGNTIYF	TGTGCCAGCAGCTTATCACAGCCGAGCTCTGGAAACACCATATATTTT
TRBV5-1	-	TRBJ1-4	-	CASSYEAPNEKLFF	TGCGCCAGCAGTTATGAGGCCCCTAATGAAAAACTGTTTTTT
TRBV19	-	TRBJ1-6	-	CASSMERQFSNSPLHF	TGTGCCAGTAGTATGGAAAGACAGTTCTCAAATTCACCCCTCCACTTT
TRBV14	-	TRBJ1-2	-	CASSPWVGRGYGYTF	TGTGCCAGCAGCCCCTGGGTTGGGAGAGGATATGGCTACACCTTC